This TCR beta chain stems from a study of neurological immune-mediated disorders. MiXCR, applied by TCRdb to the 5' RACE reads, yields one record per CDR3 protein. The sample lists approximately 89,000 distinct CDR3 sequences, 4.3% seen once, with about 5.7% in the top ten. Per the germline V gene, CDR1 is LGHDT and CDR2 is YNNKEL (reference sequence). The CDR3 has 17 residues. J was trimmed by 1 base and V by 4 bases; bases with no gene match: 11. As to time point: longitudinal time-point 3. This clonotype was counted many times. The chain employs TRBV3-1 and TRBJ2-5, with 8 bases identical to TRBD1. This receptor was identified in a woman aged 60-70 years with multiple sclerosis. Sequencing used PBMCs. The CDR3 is CASSREKDRGSQETQYF. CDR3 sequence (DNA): TGTGCCAGCAGCCGCGAAAAAGACAGGGGTTCCCAAGAGACCCAGTACTTC.